Listed below are T cell receptor beta chains from one sample, sequenced in a study of T cell responses to AZD1222 COVID-19 vaccine. Assay: immunoSEQ multiplex PCR; the TCRdb copy retains only in-frame clones and omits some. The table records approximately 120,000 clones, less than 90% of them present only once. The sample consisted of peripheral blood, taken on day 0 of AZD1222 vaccination. The receptors originated from an adult in good health. Both conserved end residues are part of each CDR3.

v_call	cdr3_aa
TRBV7-9	CASSLTGGTDTQYF
TRBV14	CASSQAPRGAGVSDTQYF
TRBV6-5	CASSFRPDTSNQPQHF
TRBV3-1/TRBV3-2	CASSRMAGIRVTEAFF
TRBV11-2	CASSLEGVGQPQHF
TRBV7-2	CASSFGGGGTEAFF
TRBV23-1	CASSLFPLTQSRSNYGYTF
TRBV6-5	CASSGWYTEAFF
TRBV28	CASSLESGANEQFF
TRBV12-5	CASGLVWTASNQPQHF
TRBV5-6	CASSLGLGMNTEAFF
TRBV6-1	CASSDRGTGGYQPQHF
TRBV3-1/TRBV3-2	CASSPSTDTQYF
TRBV27	CASSLTGAPNEQFF
TRBV5-1	CASSLAGEYGYTF
TRBV15	CATSSGTASEKLFF
TRBV10-3	CAISEGGAMGNEQFF
TRBV7-9	CASSLLAETTDTQYF
TRBV24-1	CATSDSPGSEQYF
TRBV9	CASSATSGLPSEQYF
TRBV6-6	CASSPTGGRGYTF
TRBV12-3/TRBV12-4	CASRNRETGTQYF
TRBV27	CASSLSSGGGTAFF
TRBV6-2/TRBV6-3	CASSTPRQGGSGANVLTF
TRBV9	CASSDSPSNQPQHF
TRBV5-6	CASSLAGQSYEQYF
TRBV3-1/TRBV3-2	CASSQGPAGGPTGELFF
TRBV21-1	CASSKRTSGGPCPYEQYF
TRBV5-1	CASSLGDRENTEAFF
TRBV19	CASSPLAGSSYEQYF
TRBV6-5	CASSSTLGANSPLHF
TRBV29-1	CSAQGLGNTIYF
TRBV20-1	CSAGLLGAIYF
TRBV11-3	CASSPRTGGITEAFF
TRBV5-4	CASSLDGNSNQPQHF
TRBV7-9	CASSFSHSWGMAFF
TRBV19	CASREGRREKLFF
TRBV11-1	CASGKGLAGGGEQFF
TRBV6-2/TRBV6-3	CASSLGTSGKADEQYF
TRBV14	CASSQQGGNNEQFF
TRBV7-9	CASSLAGGQADTQYF
TRBV7-2	CASADRGGNTIYF
TRBV7-3	CASSPGGNIQYF
TRBV19	CASSPGQGSHQPQHF
TRBV9	CASSVDAGGTNYGYTF
TRBV5-1	CASSLGGRREQFF
TRBV7-7	CASSFPGQGIDGYTF
TRBV11-1	CASSLGHGTNEKLFF
TRBV4-1	CASSLRVLNSGTEAFF
TRBV6-6	CASSYSKGHYAFF
TRBV20-1	CSASSLSHTEAFF
TRBV11-2	CASSSYGRNSYEQYF
TRBV6-1	CASRNKQGPNTEAFF